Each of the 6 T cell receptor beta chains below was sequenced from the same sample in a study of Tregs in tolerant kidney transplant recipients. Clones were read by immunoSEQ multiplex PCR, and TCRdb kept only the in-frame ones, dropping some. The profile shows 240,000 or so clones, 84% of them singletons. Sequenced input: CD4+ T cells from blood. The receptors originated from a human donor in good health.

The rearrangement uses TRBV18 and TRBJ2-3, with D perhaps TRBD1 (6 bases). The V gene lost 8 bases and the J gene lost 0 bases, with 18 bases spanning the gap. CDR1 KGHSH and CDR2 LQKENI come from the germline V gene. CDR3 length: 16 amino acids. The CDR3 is CASTPRGTTSTDTQYF. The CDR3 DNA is TGTGCCAGCACCCCTAGGGGGACAACTAGCACAGATACGCAGTATTTT.

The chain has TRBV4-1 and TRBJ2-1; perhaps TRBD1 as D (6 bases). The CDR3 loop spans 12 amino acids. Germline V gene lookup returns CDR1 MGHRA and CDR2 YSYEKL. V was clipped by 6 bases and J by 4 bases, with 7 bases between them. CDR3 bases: TGCGCCAGCAGACAGGGTTACAATGAGCAGTTCTTC. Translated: CASRQGYNEQFF.

The CDR3 loop reads CASSLGGGRSYEQYF. The CDR3 DNA reads as TGTGCCAGCAGCTTGGGGGGAGGGAGGTCCTACGAGCAGTACTTC. The rearrangement joins TRBV5-4 to TRBJ2-7, with 7 nucleotides matching TRBD2. CDR3 length: 15 amino acids. Per the germline V gene, CDR1 is SGHNT and CDR2 is YYREEE (reference sequence). V shed 0 bases and J 1 base; nucleotides not matched to a gene: 4. Supplemented by reference TRBV5-4 and TRBJ2-7, the full variable domain reads ETGVTQSPTHLIKTRGQQVTLRCSSQSGHNTVSWYQQALGQGPQFIFQYYREEENGRGNFPPRFSGLQFPNYSSELNVNALELDDSALYLCASSLGGGRSYEQYFGPGTRLTVT.

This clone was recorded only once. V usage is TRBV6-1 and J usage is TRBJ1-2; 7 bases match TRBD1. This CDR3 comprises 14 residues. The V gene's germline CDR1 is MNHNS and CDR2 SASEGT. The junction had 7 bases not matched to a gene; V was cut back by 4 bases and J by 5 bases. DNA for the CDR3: TGTGCCAGCAGTGTTCAGACAGGGCATTATGGCTACACCTTC. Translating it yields CASSVQTGHYGYTF.

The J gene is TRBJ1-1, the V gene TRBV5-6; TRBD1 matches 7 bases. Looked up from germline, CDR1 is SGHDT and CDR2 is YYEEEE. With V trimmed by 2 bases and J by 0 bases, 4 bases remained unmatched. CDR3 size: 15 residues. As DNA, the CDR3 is TGTGCCAGCAGCTTCCCGGGACAGTTGAACACTGAAGCTTTCTTT. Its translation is CASSFPGQLNTEAFF.

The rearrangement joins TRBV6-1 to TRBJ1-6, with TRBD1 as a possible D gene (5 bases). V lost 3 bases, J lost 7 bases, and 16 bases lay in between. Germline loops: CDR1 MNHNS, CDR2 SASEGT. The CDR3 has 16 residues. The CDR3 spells CASSDYRDGQNSPLHF. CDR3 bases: TGTGCCAGCAGTGACTACCGGGACGGGCAAAATTCACCCCTCCACTTT.